These 20 T cell receptor beta chains were sequenced from one sample in a study of blood T cell repertoires in COVID-19. Repertoires were generated with immunoSEQ multiplex PCR, while TCRdb's copy carries only in-frame clones and drops some. Of 90,000 to 120,000 clones in the sample, over 60% were seen once. The source material was peripheral blood. These TCRs come from a man in his 70s with acute or convalescent COVID-19.

CDR3 nucleotides: TGTGCCAGCAGCTTATGGGGCAATGATGGCTACACCTTC. This translates into CASSLWGNDGYTF. V and J are TRBV11-2 and TRBJ1-2; D may be TRBD1 (5 bases). Trimming pared 2 bases from V and 6 bases from J, leaving 10 bases between. Germline CDR1 and CDR2: SGHAT and FQNNGV. The CDR3 extends over 13 amino acids.

The chain recombines TRBV24-1 with TRBJ2-2; 10 nucleotides agree with TRBD2. Trimming cost V 7 bases and J 6 bases; bases outside gene matches: 1. The CDR3 length is 13 residues. Germline values: CDR1 KGHDR, CDR2 SFDVKD. CDR3 DNA: TGTGCCACCAGAGGGACTAGCGCCGGGGAGCTGTTTTTT. This encodes CATRGTSAGELFF.

This clone was seen a handful of times. The V gene is TRBV3-1 (or the pseudogene TRBV3-2), the J gene TRBJ2-1; unclear D gene. This CDR3 is built from 14 residues. Between the trimmed V and J ends, which lost 2 bases and 3 bases, there was a span of 8 bases. The germline V gene encodes CDR1 LGHDT and CDR2 YNNKEL (reference sequence). CDR3 nucleotides: TGTGCCAGCAGCCAATATTCCAGCTACAATGAGCAGTTCTTC. The encoded protein is CASSQYSSYNEQFF.

The sample holds one count of this clone. V gene TRBV19 combines with J gene TRBJ1-1, with 10 bases fitting TRBD1. The CDR3 contains 11 residues. Per germline, CDR1 LNHDA and CDR2 SQIVND (reference sequence). Trimming took 8 bases from V and 10 from J; bases not matched to a gene: 4. The CDR3 protein is CASRQGARAFF. For the CDR3, the DNA is TGTGCCAGTCGACAGGGGGCGCGAGCTTTCTTT.

The genes are TRBV6-5 and TRBJ2-5, with D perhaps TRBD2 (7 bases). The CDR3 covers 13 residues. Germline-derived CDR1 and CDR2 are MNHEY and SVGAGI. V dropped 5 bases and J dropped 5 bases, with 12 bases sitting between them. Here the CDR3 DNA reads TGTGCCAGCAGTCTACAGGGAGGGGAGACCCAGTACTTC. Protein: CASSLQGGETQYF.

V and J are TRBV10-3 and TRBJ2-3, with D unresolved. CDR3 size: 13 residues. Trimming removed 11 bases at V and 0 bases at J, with 12 bases between. Looked up from germline, CDR1 is ENHRY and CDR2 is SYGVKD. CDR3 DNA sequence: TGTGCCGTCTCGGTTTCTAGCACAGATACGCAGTATTTT. Residues: CAVSVSSTDTQYF.

This chain uses TRBV19 with TRBJ2-6, with D maybe TRBD2 (6 bases). The CDR3 extends over 17 amino acids. Trimming removed 7 bases from V and 1 base from J, with 17 bases in between. Germline V gene data show CDR1 as LNHDA and CDR2 as SQIVND (reference sequence). DNA of the CDR3: TGTGCCAGTACCTCTTCATCCGGGAGATCTGGGGCCAACGTCCTGACTTTC. This sequence encodes CASTSSSGRSGANVLTF.

CDR3 bases: TGTGCCAGCAGTTACCCGCAGTCACGGCGGGGCACTGAAGCTTTCTTT. Protein sequence: CASSYPQSRRGTEAFF. The chain is built from TRBV6-2 or TRBV6-3 and TRBJ1-1; no clear D gene. This CDR3 spans 16 amino acids. Germline V CDR1 and CDR2: MNHEY, SVGEGT. V lost 2 bases and J lost 4, with 17 bases in between.

The CDR3 sequence is CASRFQGASEKLFF. CDR3 DNA sequence: TGTGCCAGCAGGTTTCAGGGGGCCAGTGAAAAACTGTTTTTT. This chain links TRBV27 with TRBJ1-4, with TRBD1 identical over 8 bases. CDR1 and CDR2 from the germline V gene are MNHEY and SMNVEV (reference sequence). The ends lost 6 bases at V and 7 bases at J; junction bases unmatched: 7. This CDR3 has 14 amino acids.

The chain employs TRBV19 and TRBJ1-6; 7 nucleotides match TRBD1. Per germline, CDR1 LNHDA and CDR2 SQIVND (reference sequence). The CDR3 consists of 15 residues. The V and J ends lost 7 bases and 7 bases, in that order; junction bases with no gene match: 10. The CDR3 DNA reads as TGTGCCAGTACCTCAGGGGGACAGTGGAATTCACCCCTCCACTTT. Translation: CASTSGGQWNSPLHF.

V and J are TRBV3-1 (or the pseudogene TRBV3-2) and TRBJ2-3; 7 nucleotides match TRBD2. The germline V gene has CDR1 LGHDT and CDR2 YNNKEL (reference sequence). The V segment lost 1 base and the J segment 5 bases; nucleotides outside the gene matches: 0. The CDR3 consists of 13 residues. CDR3: CASSQGGGDTQYF. Here the CDR3 DNA reads TGTGCCAGCAGCCAAGGCGGGGGAGATACGCAGTATTTT.

This clone was recorded only once. The chain carries TRBV7-8 and TRBJ1-1; D call uncertain. CDR1 is SGHVS and CDR2 is FQNEAQ in the germline V gene. Deletions cut 5 bases from V and 2 bases from J, with 15 bases between. The CDR3 extends over 15 amino acids. CDR3 DNA sequence: TGTGCCAGCAGCCCCCGGGAGAGCTATAACACTGAAGCTTTCTTT. Encoded protein: CASSPRESYNTEAFF.

This chain joins TRBV5-1 and TRBJ2-5; a possible D gene is TRBD2 (5 bases). The CDR3 sequence is 13 residues long. V gave up 0 bases and J gave up 3 bases, with 6 bases separating them. CDR1 is SGHRS, CDR2 YFSETQ, per germline. Written as DNA, the CDR3 is TGCGCCAGCAGCTTGGAGCGGAAAGAGACCCAGTACTTC. It codes for CASSLERKETQYF.

Comment on this clone: A clone one base away is much larger, so this may be a read error. The V gene is TRBV10-3, the J gene TRBJ1-5; maybe TRBD1 (5 bases). The CDR3 runs to 15 residues. V shed 4 bases and J shed 0 bases, with 10 bases lying between them. Germline assignment: CDR1 ENHRY and CDR2 SYGVKD. CDR3 sequence: CAISGQGYSNQPQHF. Written as DNA, the CDR3 is TGTGCCATCAGTGGGCAGGGTTATAGCAATCAGCCCCAGCATTTT.

V gene TRBV10-3 combines with J gene TRBJ2-1, with 9 nucleotides matching TRBD1. Germline CDR1 is ENHRY and CDR2 is SYGVKD. J gave up 4 bases and V 4 bases, and 8 bases lay outside the gene matches. The CDR3 extends over 16 amino acids. The CDR3 sequence: CAISGGRDRAYNEQFF. In nucleotides, the CDR3 is TGTGCCATCAGTGGAGGCCGGGACAGGGCTTACAATGAGCAGTTCTTC.

The chain joins TRBV7-2 to TRBJ1-1; the D is unclear. Germline CDR1 and CDR2: SGHTA and FQGNSA. The CDR3 is made up of 14 amino acids. The V end lost 1 base, the J end lost 3 bases, and 9 bases lay between the germline ends. In DNA, the CDR3 is TGTGCCAGCAGCTTAGTTATCTCCGACACTGAAGCTTTCTTT. Protein product: CASSLVISDTEAFF.

The table lists this clone with a count of one. J is TRBJ1-4 and V is TRBV7-3; D gene ambiguous. The ends were cut back, 5 bases at V and 3 bases at J, with 7 bases in the middle. The CDR3 runs to 13 residues. Germline lookup yields CDR1 SGHTA and CDR2 FQGTGA. CDR3 DNA sequence: TGTGCCAGCAGCCCCTCGGCTAATGAAAAACTGTTTTTT. Encoded protein: CASSPSANEKLFF. Filled out from reference TRBV7-3 and TRBJ1-4, the complete variable domain reads GAGVSQTPSNKVTEKGKYVELRCDPISGHTALYWYRQSLGQGPEFLIYFQGTGAADDSGLPNDRFFAVRPEGSVSTLKIQRTERGDSAVYLCASSPSANEKLFFGSGTQLSVL.

This sequence joins TRBV7-2 and TRBJ2-5, with D possibly matching TRBD2 (6 bases). Germline assignment: CDR1 SGHTA and CDR2 FQGNSA. The CDR3 runs 15 residues. The ends were cut back, 1 base at V and 5 bases at J, with 14 bases in the middle. CDR3 nucleotides: TGTGCCAGCAGCTTAGTCGGGCGGGATGGTGAGACCCAGTACTTC. It codes for CASSLVGRDGETQYF.

The V and J genes are TRBV5-6 and TRBJ2-5, with D possibly being TRBD2 (5 bases). The germline V gene encodes CDR1 SGHDT and CDR2 YYEEEE. V lost 5 bases to trimming and J lost 4 bases, with 6 bases between them. The CDR3 covers 11 residues. CDR3 sequence: CASSRGETQYF. The CDR3, as DNA: TGTGCCAGCAGTCGGGGAGAGACCCAGTACTTC.

The V gene is TRBV18, the J gene TRBJ2-3, with D possibly TRBD2 on 6 matching bases. The germline gives CDR1 KGHSH, CDR2 LQKENI. Trimming took 3 bases from V and 1 from J, leaving 11 bases between them. The CDR3 length is 15 residues. The chain's CDR3 is CASSPPGVRTDTQYF. As DNA, the CDR3 is TGTGCCAGCTCACCCCCGGGGGTGCGCACAGATACGCAGTATTTT.